The 17 T cell receptor beta chains given below trace back to one sample, sequenced in a study of CD8 T cells in Susac syndrome. RNA, at about 0.45 to 1 ug, was reverse transcribed with random hexamers. TCRdb re-derived calls from the immunoSEQ multiplex PCR reads in MiXCR, one entry per CDR3 protein. The repertoire has 300,000 to 350,000 distinct CDR3 sequences, approximately 90% of them found once; the top ten carry about 0.07%. The sequencing sample was made of CD4+ T cells from PBMCs. These receptors all stem from a human donor with multiple sclerosis.

This chain links TRBV20-1 with TRBJ2-7; 9 positions match TRBD2. The CDR3 is 13 residues long. CDR1 and CDR2 from the germline V gene are DFQATT and SNEGSKA (reference sequence). V lost 5 bases to trimming and J lost 1 base; unmatched junction nucleotides: 3. The CDR3 protein is CSAPTSGSYEQYF. The CDR3 DNA is TGCAGTGCTCCGACTAGCGGATCCTACGAGCAGTACTTC.

The chain joins TRBV20-1 to TRBJ2-7; D unresolved. The CDR3 length is 10 residues. V was shortened by 8 bases and J by 5 bases, with 10 bases between the two germline ends. Germline V gene data show CDR1 as DFQATT and CDR2 as SNEGSKA (reference sequence). CDR3 nucleotide sequence: TGCAGTTCCCACTTGGACGAGCAGTACTTC. This encodes CSSHLDEQYF.

The rearrangement uses TRBV6-6 and TRBJ1-6; D is unresolved. This CDR3 region has 14 residues. Between the trimmed V and J ends, which lost 7 bases and 10 bases, there was a span of 17 bases. Germline values: CDR1 MNHNY, CDR2 SVGAGI (reference sequence). For the CDR3, the DNA is TGTGCCAGCACCTACTCTCGGGATGACTCACCCCTCCACTTT. Its protein product is CASTYSRDDSPLHF.

V gene TRBV7-2 combines with J gene TRBJ1-2; 7 nucleotides agree with TRBD1. Trimming took 4 bases from V and 5 from J; bases not matched to a gene: 10. From germline, CDR1 is SGHTA and CDR2 FQGNSA. The CDR3 sequence is 15 residues long. The CDR3 region has the DNA TGTGCCAGCAGCTCGACAGGGATATCGCCTTATGGCTACACCTTC. This encodes CASSSTGISPYGYTF.

The chain joins TRBV20-1 to TRBJ1-1; tentatively, D is TRBD1 (5 bases). This CDR3 is 16 amino acids long. V gave up 0 bases and J gave up 3 bases, with 17 bases separating them. Germline CDR1 is DFQATT and CDR2 is SNEGSKA (reference sequence). Here the CDR3 reads CSAREGQGYRDTEAFF. In DNA form, the CDR3 reads TGCAGTGCTAGAGAGGGCCAGGGTTATAGGGACACTGAAGCTTTCTTT.

The CDR3 DNA reads as TGCGCCAGCAAGAGACAGGGACAACAAAACATTCAGTACTTC. Residues: CASKRQGQQNIQYF. This chain links TRBV5-1 with TRBJ2-4, with 7 bases that match TRBD1. The ends lost 6 bases at V and 5 bases at J; junction bases unmatched: 8. This CDR3 spans 14 amino acids. Germline V CDR1 and CDR2: SGHRS, YFSETQ.

The chain combines TRBV30 with TRBJ2-3, with unresolved D. V gave up 2 bases and J gave up 5 bases, with 17 bases separating them. The germline gives CDR1 GTSNPN, CDR2 SVGIG (reference sequence). This CDR3 has 15 amino acids. The DNA of the CDR3 is TGTGCCTGGAGTCCAGAGAGGTGGGTCCAAGATACGCAGTATTTT. It codes for CAWSPERWVQDTQYF.

The chain recombines TRBV4-2 with TRBJ2-1; 12 nucleotides agree with TRBD2. Trimming cost V 0 bases and J 9 bases; bases outside gene matches: 6. Germline V gene sequence: CDR1 LGHNA, CDR2 YNFKEQ. The CDR3 has 16 amino acids. CDR3 in amino acids: CASSQDRLAGVGEQFF. In DNA, the CDR3 is TGTGCCAGCAGCCAAGATAGACTAGCGGGAGTGGGTGAGCAGTTCTTC.

CDR3 nucleotide sequence: TGTGCCAGCAGCCCGGGACTAGCGGGACCTCTGAAGTTCCAGTACTTC. Translating it yields CASSPGLAGPLKFQYF. The gene calls are TRBV9 and TRBJ2-5, with 13 bases lining up with TRBD2. From germline, CDR1 is SGDLS and CDR2 YYNGEE. The length of the CDR3 is 16 residues. Trimming took 4 bases from V and 10 from J; bases not matched to a gene: 13.

The V call is TRBV5-8, the J call TRBJ1-2, with D unclear. CDR3 size: 18 residues. Trimming took 0 bases from V and 0 from J, leaving 18 bases between them. The germline V gene encodes CDR1 SGHTS and CDR2 YDEGEE. The DNA for the CDR3 is TGTGCCAGCAGCTTGGTTGGTTGGCAGGAACCTTCTAACTATGGCTACACCTTC. Translation gives CASSLVGWQEPSNYGYTF.

The chain carries TRBV5-1 and TRBJ1-1; 11 bases agree with TRBD1. The V segment lost 4 bases and the J segment 3 bases; nucleotides outside the gene matches: 5. The CDR3 spans 15 residues. Germline V lookup: CDR1 SGHRS, CDR2 YFSETQ. Here the CDR3 DNA reads TGCGCCAGCAGCGGACAGGGGGCTGGGGACACTGAAGCTTTCTTT. This sequence encodes CASSGQGAGDTEAFF.

This clonotype occurred a few times. This chain uses TRBV6-6 with TRBJ1-3, with TRBD1 as a possible D gene (6 bases). Trimming shortened V by 5 bases and J by 7 bases, and 15 bases separated the two germline ends. There are 14 residues in the CDR3. CDR1 is MNHNY, CDR2 SVGAGI, per germline (reference sequence). The CDR3: CASSTRQGGNTIYF. In DNA form, the CDR3 reads TGTGCCAGCAGTACCCGACAAGGGGGTAACACCATATATTTT.

The chain employs TRBV4-3 and TRBJ2-2, with 8 bases that match TRBD2. Trimming took 0 bases from V and 6 from J; bases not matched to a gene: 15. The CDR3 contains 19 residues. Germline values: CDR1 LGHNA, CDR2 YSLEER. The CDR3 DNA sequence: TGCGCCAGCAGCCAAGACTTAGGGGCTAGCGGGTCCTTGGCCGGGGAGCTGTTTTTT. It codes for CASSQDLGASGSLAGELFF.

A word on this clonotype: One end of the junction does not line up with germline, which may come from a read error. This chain uses TRBV27 with TRBJ1-1; D gene unclear. This CDR3 has 14 amino acids. The germline CDR1 and CDR2 sequences are MNHEY and SMNVEV (reference sequence). The CDR3 spells CASSFLGSNPEAFF. The CDR3 DNA reads as TGTGCCAGCAGTTTCCTTGGTTCGAACCCTGAAGCTTTCTTT.

This clonotype was detected once. V is TRBV5-4 and J is TRBJ2-2, with 7 bases that match TRBD2. The CDR3 extends over 16 amino acids. V was pared by 0 bases and J by 3 bases, with 5 bases of the junction left unmatched. Germline V gene lookup returns CDR1 SGHNT and CDR2 YYREEE (reference sequence). CDR3 loop: CASSLGLAEDTGELFF. In DNA form, the CDR3 reads TGTGCCAGCAGCTTGGGCCTAGCGGAGGACACCGGGGAGCTGTTTTTT.

The rearrangement joins TRBV15 to TRBJ2-7; TRBD1 is a possible D gene (6 bases). Trimming stripped 2 bases from V and 7 bases from J, with 27 bases between. CDR1 and CDR2 (germline): LNHNV, YYDKDF (reference sequence). The CDR3 is 18 residues long. CDR3 sequence (DNA): TGTGCCACCAGCAGAAGCGGAGGACGGGACATATGGCGAGGGGAGCAGTACTTC. Protein: CATSRSGGRDIWRGEQYF.

This clonotype was found a few times. The genes are TRBV5-6 and TRBJ2-7; 9 nucleotides agree with TRBD1. V lost 6 bases to trimming and J lost 4 bases; unmatched junction nucleotides: 5. From germline, CDR1 is SGHDT and CDR2 YYEEEE. CDR3 length: 13 residues. CDR3 region: CASIRQGEYEQYF. Here the CDR3 DNA reads TGTGCCAGCATCAGACAGGGGGAATACGAGCAGTACTTC.